These 11 T cell receptor beta chains were sequenced from one sample in a study of blood T cell repertoires in COVID-19 (TCRdb year 2020). The library was built by means of the immunoSEQ multiplex PCR assay. Not all clones reach the TCRdb copy of this immuneACCESS table, which keeps in-frame sequences only. Checked studies attribute under half of the gap to unresolved V genes and leave the rest unexplained. The sample data list some 350,000 clones, and 70% to 90% of these were observed just once. The top ten hold around 3% of the sample. Sequenced: peripheral blood. These receptors originate from a woman in her twenties or thirties with COVID-19, enrolled during active disease.

The chain uses TRBV6-5 and TRBJ1-3; 10 positions match TRBD1. In germline, CDR1 is MNHEY, CDR2 SVGAGI. The CDR3 runs to 15 residues. The trim removed 4 bases at V and 2 bases at J, leaving 2 bases unmatched. The CDR3 bases are TGTGCCAGCAGTTCGGGACAGGGGACTGGAAACACCATATATTTT. Translation: CASSSGQGTGNTIYF.

The V call is TRBV6-5, the J call TRBJ2-1, with 8 positions matching TRBD2. Germline V gives CDR1 MNHEY, CDR2 SVGAGI. This CDR3 contains 14 residues. J was trimmed by 5 bases and V by 6 bases; bases with no gene match: 6. The CDR3 nucleotides are TGTGCCAGCAGACCGGGGGGGGGAGACAATGAGCAGTTCTTC. Translation gives CASRPGGGDNEQFF.

The chain links TRBV6-5 to TRBJ1-2; 11 bases are shared with TRBD1. Germline V gene sequence: CDR1 MNHEY, CDR2 SVGAGI. V lost 5 bases and J lost 2; bases outside the gene matches: 4. This CDR3 is built from 15 residues. The CDR3 nucleotides are TGTGCCAGCAGTCCCGGGACAGGGGGGAACTATGGCTACACCTTC. Translating it yields CASSPGTGGNYGYTF.

This chain uses TRBV12-3 or TRBV12-4 with TRBJ2-2; 9 bases are a match to TRBD1. There are 13 residues in the CDR3. The J segment lost 5 bases and the V segment lost 9 bases, leaving 4 bases of the junction unmatched. CDR3 sequence: CASRTGETGELFF. In nucleotides, the CDR3 is TGTGCCAGTAGGACAGGGGAGACCGGGGAGCTGTTTTTT.

The V and J genes are TRBV4-3 and TRBJ2-5, with 9 bases identical to TRBD1. Germline CDR1 LGHNA, CDR2 YSLEER. J lost 3 bases, V lost 0 bases, and 2 bases had no gene match. This CDR3 region has 15 residues. CDR3 nucleotides: TGCGCCAGCAGCCAAGACTGGACAGGGGAAGAGACCCAGTACTTC. Its translation: CASSQDWTGEETQYF.

The chain employs TRBV7-8 and TRBJ1-4; D remains ambiguous. Trimming removed 5 bases from V and 4 bases from J, with 14 bases in between. Germline CDR1 SGHVS, CDR2 FQNEAQ. CDR3 size: 15 residues. CDR3: CASSPGLNNNEKLFF. CDR3 DNA: TGTGCCAGCAGCCCTGGACTGAATAATAATGAAAAACTGTTTTTT.

V is TRBV9 and J is TRBJ2-1; 16 bases align to TRBD2. The CDR3 has 21 residues. Unmatched junction bases numbered 11, after V lost 0 bases and J lost 2 bases. Germline CDR1 and CDR2: SGDLS and YYNGEE. The CDR3 protein is CASSVAPPGTSGRGTYNEQFF. CDR3 nucleotides: TGTGCCAGCAGCGTAGCTCCCCCCGGGACTAGCGGGAGGGGGACCTACAATGAGCAGTTCTTC.

This clone has a single count. This chain joins TRBV5-5 and TRBJ2-3, with D hard to call. CDR1 and CDR2 from the germline V gene are SGHKS and YYEKEE (reference sequence). This CDR3 spans 12 amino acids. V lost 1 base to trimming and J lost 4 bases, with 4 bases between them. The CDR3 sequence: CASSLFADTQYF. The CDR3 DNA sequence: TGTGCCAGCAGCTTGTTCGCAGATACGCAGTATTTT.

CDR3 sequence: CASSLTGISSPLHF. The CDR3 DNA sequence: TGTGCCAGCAGTTTAACAGGTATCAGTTCACCCCTCCACTTT. The chain links TRBV28 to TRBJ1-6, with D perhaps matching TRBD1 (5 bases). The CDR3 runs 14 residues. V lost 2 bases to trimming and J lost 9 bases, with 11 bases between them. Germline V gene sequence: CDR1 MDHEN, CDR2 SYDVKM.

The chain has TRBV6-5 and TRBJ1-1; D may be TRBD1 (6 bases). CDR3 length: 14 amino acids. Germline loops: CDR1 MNHEY, CDR2 SVGAGI. The V gene lost 4 bases and the J gene lost 3 bases, with 12 bases spanning the gap. The CDR3 DNA follows: TGTGCCAGCAGTTTTTCAGGGGATGACACTGAAGCTTTCTTT. Translating gives CASSFSGDDTEAFF.

The chain combines TRBV18 with TRBJ1-2, with D unresolved. Trimming left V 3 bases short and J 1 base short, with 9 bases between. Looked up from germline, CDR1 is KGHSH and CDR2 is LQKENI. This CDR3 is built from 14 residues. In DNA, the CDR3 is TGTGCCAGCTCACCGCCTTCGGTTAACTATGGCTACACCTTC. As protein: CASSPPSVNYGYTF.